In this sample, the clone carrying this TCR beta chain turned up once. Its antigen is not identified. The sample originates from a study of OX40 agonist ivuxolimab in advanced cancers. Study summary: In this cohort, patients received ivuxolimab, an agonistic anti-OX40 (CD134) antibody. A mean age of around 66 years, range about 20 to 85, was recorded, and 82.7% were male. Points from the study as a whole: CD8+ T cells were the subset that, on average, had more expanded clones than CD4+. Clonal expansion was among the lowest in partial responders at 0.1-3.0 mg/kg, especially CD8+.

Method: immunoSEQ multiplex PCR; TCRdb's copy keeps in-frame clones and lacks some. The sample has tens of thousands of clones; approximately 86% are singletons. Trimming left V 4 bases short and J 0 bases short, with 15 bases between. CDR3 length equals 16 residues. Per germline, CDR1 SGDLS and CDR2 YYNGEE. Source: CD4+ or CD8+ T cells sorted from blood, taken in a trial of the OX40 agonist ivuxolimab. The chain is built from TRBV9 and TRBJ2-3; D may be TRBD1 or TRBD2 (5 bases each). The TCR comes from an adult with an advanced solid tumor such as melanoma, head and neck, liver or kidney cancer. This chain's CDR3 is CASSSMGRTSTDTQYF. CDR3 DNA: TGTGCCAGCAGCTCAATGGGACGGACAAGCACAGATACGCAGTATTTT.